This is a list of T cell receptor beta chains from one sample in a study of blood T cell repertoires in COVID-19. The protocol was immunoSEQ multiplex PCR, while the TCRdb copy is restricted to in-frame clones and leaves out a portion. The sample lists about 93,000 clones, under 90% occurring once. Sequenced sample: peripheral blood. Source of these receptors: a man aged 55 to 70 with COVID-19, enrolled during active disease. CDR3s include the opening cysteine and the closing phenylalanine or tryptophan. The D gene is left open where the match is weak. Expanded clones get a size class; other rows say once, few or many, or leave the size out.

TRBD1 | TRBJ1-3 | TRBV18 | NA | CASSPGTGASGNTIYF | TGTGCCAGCTCACCAGGGACAGGGGCCTCTGGAAACACCATATATTTT
NA | TRBJ1-4 | TRBV27 | few | CASSLSGGAANEKLFF | TGTGCCAGCAGTTTATCGGGGGGGGCGGCTAATGAAAAACTGTTTTTT
NA | TRBJ2-7 | TRBV3-1/TRBV3-2 | NA | CASSPYGDEQYF | TGTGCCAGCAGCCCTTACGGGGACGAGCAGTACTTC
NA | TRBJ1-2 | TRBV12-1 | NA | CASSSGRVVYYGYTF | TGTGCCAGCAGCTCGGGCAGGGTGGTTTACTATGGCTACACCTTC
NA | TRBJ1-3 | TRBV7-2 | NA | CASSSQGFSGNTIYF | TGTGCCAGCAGCTCCCAGGGATTCTCTGGAAACACCATATATTTT
TRBD2 | TRBJ2-1 | TRBV5-1 | NA | CASSLARGAGGSSYNEQFF | TGCGCCAGCAGCTTGGCCAGGGGTGCGGGAGGCAGCTCCTACAATGAGCAGTTCTTC
NA | TRBJ1-5 | TRBV15 | NA | CATSRPTGSNQPQHF | TGTGCCACCAGCAGGCCTACGGGAAGCAATCAGCCCCAGCATTTT
NA | TRBJ1-5 | TRBV19 | few | CASSIGGFGYFNQPQHF | TGTGCCAGTAGTATTGGGGGGTTTGGCTACTTCAATCAGCCCCAGCATTTT
TRBD2 | TRBJ2-3 | TRBV10-3 | NA | CAITWTAGGDTQYF | TGTGCCATCACTTGGACTGCCGGGGGGGATACGCAGTATTTT
NA | TRBJ1-1 | TRBV11-3 | NA | CASSMYRDTEAFF | TGTGCCAGCAGCATGTACAGGGACACTGAAGCTTTCTTT
NA | TRBJ1-1 | TRBV5-1 | NA | CASSVRQESTEAFF | TGCGCCAGCAGCGTAAGACAGGAGAGCACTGAAGCTTTCTTT
NA | TRBJ2-5 | TRBV19 | NA | CASSKNPSRAQETQYF | TGTGCCAGTAGTAAAAACCCCAGCAGGGCCCAAGAGACCCAGTACTTC
NA | TRBJ2-5 | TRBV7-9 | NA | CASSPLSTQETQYF | TGTGCCAGCAGCCCCTTAAGCACTCAAGAGACCCAGTACTTC
NA | TRBJ2-2 | TRBV6-1 | NA | CASSDDSTGELFF | TGTGCCAGCAGTGATGATAGCACCGGGGAGCTGTTTTTT
TRBD1 | TRBJ1-2 | TRBV11-2 | NA | CASSPRTGPVYGYTF | TGTGCCAGCAGCCCCAGGACAGGGCCTGTATATGGCTACACCTTC
NA | TRBJ1-1 | TRBV6-6 | NA | CASSRRDTTSVNTEAFF | TGTGCCAGCAGTCGCCGGGACACCACCTCTGTTAACACTGAAGCTTTCTTT
NA | TRBJ2-1 | TRBV3-1/TRBV3-2 | once | CASSHSREPGEQFF | TGTGCCAGCAGCCATAGCCGGGAGCCAGGGGAGCAGTTCTTC
TRBD1 | TRBJ2-2 | TRBV7-8 | NA | CASSLVTGTENTGELFF | TGTGCCAGCAGCTTAGTAACAGGGACAGAGAACACCGGGGAGCTGTTTTTT
TRBD2 | TRBJ2-3 | TRBV4-1 | once | CASSHSYQTSGSTDTQYF | TGCGCCAGCAGCCACTCTTACCAGACTAGCGGGAGCACAGATACGCAGTATTTT
TRBD1 | TRBJ2-5 | TRBV6-5 | NA | CASAYRGKTQYF | TGTGCCAGCGCTTACAGGGGAAAGACCCAGTACTTC
TRBD1 | TRBJ2-2 | TRBV6-6 | NA | CASSQPGQGTGELFF | TGTGCCAGCAGTCAACCGGGACAGGGAACCGGGGAGCTGTTTTTT
NA | TRBJ1-2 | TRBV5-1 | many | CASRGDTSQKNYGYTF | TGCGCCAGCAGGGGGGACACTTCCCAAAAGAACTATGGCTACACCTTC